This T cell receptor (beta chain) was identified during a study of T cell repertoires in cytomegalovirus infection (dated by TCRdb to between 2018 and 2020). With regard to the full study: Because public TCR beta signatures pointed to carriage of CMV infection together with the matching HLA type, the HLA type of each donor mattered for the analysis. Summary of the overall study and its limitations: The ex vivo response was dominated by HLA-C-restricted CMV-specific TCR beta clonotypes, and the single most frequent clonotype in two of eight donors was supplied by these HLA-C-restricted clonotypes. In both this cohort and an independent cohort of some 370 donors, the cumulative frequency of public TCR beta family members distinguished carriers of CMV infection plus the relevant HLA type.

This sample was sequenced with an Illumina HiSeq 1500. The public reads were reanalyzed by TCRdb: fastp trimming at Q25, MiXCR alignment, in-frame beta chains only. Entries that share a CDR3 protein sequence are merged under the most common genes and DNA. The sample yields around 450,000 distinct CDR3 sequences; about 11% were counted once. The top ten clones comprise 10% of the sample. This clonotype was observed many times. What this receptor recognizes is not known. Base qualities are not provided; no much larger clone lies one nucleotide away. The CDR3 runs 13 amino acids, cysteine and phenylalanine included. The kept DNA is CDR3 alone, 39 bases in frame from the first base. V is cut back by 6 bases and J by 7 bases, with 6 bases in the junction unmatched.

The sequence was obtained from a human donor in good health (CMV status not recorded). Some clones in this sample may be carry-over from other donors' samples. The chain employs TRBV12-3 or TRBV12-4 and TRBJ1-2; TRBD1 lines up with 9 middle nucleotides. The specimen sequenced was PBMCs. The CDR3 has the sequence CASRLQGALGYTF. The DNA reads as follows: TGTGCCAGCAGGTTACAGGGGGCGCTTGGCTACACCTTC.